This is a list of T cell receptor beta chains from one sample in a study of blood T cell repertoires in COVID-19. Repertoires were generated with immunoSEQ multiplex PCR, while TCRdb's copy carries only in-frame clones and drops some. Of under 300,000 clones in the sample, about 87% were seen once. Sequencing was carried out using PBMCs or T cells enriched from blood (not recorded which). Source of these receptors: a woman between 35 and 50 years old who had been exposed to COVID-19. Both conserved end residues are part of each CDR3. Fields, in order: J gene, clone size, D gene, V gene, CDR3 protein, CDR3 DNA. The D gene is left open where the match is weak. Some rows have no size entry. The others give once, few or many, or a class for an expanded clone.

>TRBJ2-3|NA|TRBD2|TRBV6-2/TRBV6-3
CASSLGLAGGYTDTQYF
TGTGCCAGCAGCCTCGGACTAGCGGGGGGGTACACAGATACGCAGTATTTT
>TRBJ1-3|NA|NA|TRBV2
CASQGPSGNTIYF
TGTGCCAGCCAGGGGCCTTCTGGAAACACCATATATTTT
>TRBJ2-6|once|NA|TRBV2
CASSHGVSGANVLTF
TGTGCCAGCAGCCACGGGGTTTCTGGGGCCAACGTCCTGACTTTC
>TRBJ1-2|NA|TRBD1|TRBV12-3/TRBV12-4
CASSLTGLYGYTF
TGTGCCAGCAGTTTGACAGGGTTGTATGGCTACACCTTC
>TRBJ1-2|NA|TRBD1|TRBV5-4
CASSMDRSNYGYTF
TGTGCCAGCAGCATGGACAGGTCAAACTATGGCTACACCTTC
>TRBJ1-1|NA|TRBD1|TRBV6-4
CANATGGVTEAFF
TGTGCCAACGCGACAGGGGGCGTCACTGAAGCTTTCTTT
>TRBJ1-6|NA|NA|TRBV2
CASSEALAYNSPLHF
TGTGCCAGCAGTGAAGCGCTGGCATATAATTCACCCCTCCACTTT
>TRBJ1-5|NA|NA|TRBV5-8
CASSSGGYSNQPQHF
TGTGCCAGCAGCTCAGGAGGATATAGCAATCAGCCCCAGCATTTT
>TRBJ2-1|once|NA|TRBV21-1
CASSKLVLGLAGISSYNEQFF
TGTGCCAGCAGCAAATTAGTTTTAGGGCTAGCGGGGATCAGCTCCTACAATGAGCAGTTCTTC
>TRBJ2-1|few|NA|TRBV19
CASSMSRAYNEQFF
TGTGCCAGTAGTATGTCCAGGGCCTACAATGAGCAGTTCTTC
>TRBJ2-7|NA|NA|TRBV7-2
CASSLDSGEQYF
TGTGCCAGCAGCTTAGATAGTGGCGAGCAGTACTTC
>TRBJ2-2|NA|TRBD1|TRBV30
CAWRSWDRPNTGELFF
TGTGCCTGGAGATCCTGGGACAGGCCAAACACCGGGGAGCTGTTTTTT
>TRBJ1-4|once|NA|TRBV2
CASSADQGFNEKLFF
TGTGCCAGCAGTGCTGACCAGGGATTTAATGAAAAACTGTTTTTT
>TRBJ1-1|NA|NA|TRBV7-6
CASSVSGGTISFF
TGTGCCAGCAGCGTGAGTGGCGGTACAATCTCTTTCTTT
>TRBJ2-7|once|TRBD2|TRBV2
CASRREDYEQYF
TGTGCCAGCAGACGGGAGGACTACGAGCAGTACTTC
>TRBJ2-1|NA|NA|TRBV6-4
CASSEVYRVAYNEQFF
TGTGCCAGCAGTGAAGTATACAGGGTGGCCTACAATGAGCAGTTCTTC
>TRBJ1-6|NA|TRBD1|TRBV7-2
CASSYSGQANSPLHF
TGTGCCAGCAGTTATTCAGGACAGGCCAATTCACCCCTCCACTTT
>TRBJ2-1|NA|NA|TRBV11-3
CASSPRVYNEQFF
TGTGCCAGCAGCCCCAGGGTGTACAATGAGCAGTTCTTC
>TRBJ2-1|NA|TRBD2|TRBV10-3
CAISRTSGGNNEQFF
TGTGCCATCAGTAGGACTAGCGGGGGGAACAATGAGCAGTTCTTC
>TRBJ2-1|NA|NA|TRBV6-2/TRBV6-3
CASSWSTSPYNEQFF
TGTGCCAGCAGTTGGTCAACATCCCCCTACAATGAGCAGTTCTTC
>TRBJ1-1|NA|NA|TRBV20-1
CSASRGTEAFF
TGCAGTGCTAGTCGGGGCACTGAAGCTTTCTTT
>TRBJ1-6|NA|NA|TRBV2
CASSWFVAGDGSPLHF
TGTGCCAGCAGCTGGTTCGTGGCGGGGGACGGTTCACCCCTCCACTTT
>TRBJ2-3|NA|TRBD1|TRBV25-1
CASDGTGSSTDTQYF
TGTGCCAGCGACGGGACAGGTTCTAGCACAGATACGCAGTATTTT
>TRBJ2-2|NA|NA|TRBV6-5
CASSFQANTGELFF
TGTGCCAGCAGTTTTCAGGCGAACACCGGGGAGCTGTTTTTT
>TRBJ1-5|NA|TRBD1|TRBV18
CASSQYRQGIQPQHF
TGTGCCAGCTCTCAATACCGACAGGGGATTCAGCCCCAGCATTTT
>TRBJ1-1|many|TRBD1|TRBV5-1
CASSYTGTGMNTEAFF
TGTGCCAGCAGCTATACCGGGACAGGGATGAACACTGAAGCTTTCTTT
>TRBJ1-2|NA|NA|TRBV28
CASGTRGYTF
TGTGCCAGCGGAACGCGGGGCTACACCTTC
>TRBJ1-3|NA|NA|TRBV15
CATSRGLDSLSGNTIYF
TGTGCCACCAGCAGAGGACTTGACAGCCTGTCTGGAAACACCATATATTTT
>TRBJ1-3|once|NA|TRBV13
CASSLSRRGNTIYF
TGTGCCAGCAGCTTATCAAGGAGGGGAAACACCATATATTTT
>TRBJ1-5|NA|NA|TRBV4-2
CASSQDVDDKPQHF
TGTGCCAGCAGCCAAGACGTAGATGATAAGCCCCAGCATTTT
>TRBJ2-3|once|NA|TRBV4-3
CASSQDKSDTQYF
TGCGCCAGCAGCCAAGATAAATCTGATACGCAGTATTTT
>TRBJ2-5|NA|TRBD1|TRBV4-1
CASSQEGPGGPLGETQYF
TGCGCCAGCAGCCAAGAGGGGCCAGGGGGCCCTTTGGGGGAGACCCAGTACTTC
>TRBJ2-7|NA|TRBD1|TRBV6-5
CASSDRDSYEQYF
TGTGCCAGCTCCGACAGGGATTCCTACGAGCAGTACTTC
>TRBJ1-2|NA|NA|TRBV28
CASSLSGAYGYTF
TGTGCCAGCAGTTTATCGGGTGCCTATGGCTACACCTTC
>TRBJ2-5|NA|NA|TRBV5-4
CASSWGGTEETQYF
TGTGCCAGCAGCTGGGGCGGGACGGAAGAGACCCAGTACTTC
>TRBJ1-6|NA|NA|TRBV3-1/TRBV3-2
CASSRGRGDHGSPLHF
TGTGCCAGCAGCCGCGGCCGGGGAGATCATGGTTCACCCCTCCACTTT
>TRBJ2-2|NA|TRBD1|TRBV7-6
CASSQWTGSGELFF
TGTGCCAGCAGCCAATGGACAGGGTCCGGGGAGCTGTTTTTT
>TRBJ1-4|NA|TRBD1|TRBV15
CATSRDIRHRGLTKLFF
TGTGCCACCAGCAGAGATATCCGCCACAGGGGGTTGACAAAACTGTTTTTT
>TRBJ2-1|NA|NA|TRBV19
CASSSLGILLGEQFF
TGTGCCAGTAGTAGTTTAGGGATCCTACTAGGCGAGCAGTTCTTC
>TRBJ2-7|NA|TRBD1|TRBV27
CASSPYGAGGPYEQYF
TGTGCCAGCAGCCCTTATGGGGCAGGGGGCCCTTACGAGCAGTACTTC
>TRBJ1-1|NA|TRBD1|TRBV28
CASETRGRLNTEAFF
TGTGCCAGCGAGACGAGGGGGCGTTTGAACACTGAAGCTTTCTTT
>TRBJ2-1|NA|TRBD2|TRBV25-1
CASSGFYSGVRYNEQFF
TGTGCCAGCAGTGGATTTTATAGCGGGGTTCGGTACAATGAGCAGTTCTTC
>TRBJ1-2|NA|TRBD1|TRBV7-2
CASSLTVTGIFGYTF
TGTGCCAGCAGCTTAACCGTGACAGGGATATTTGGCTACACCTTC
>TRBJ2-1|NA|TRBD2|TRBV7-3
CASSLIRTSGGSANEQFF
TGTGCCAGCAGCTTAATAAGGACTAGCGGGGGATCCGCCAATGAGCAGTTCTTC